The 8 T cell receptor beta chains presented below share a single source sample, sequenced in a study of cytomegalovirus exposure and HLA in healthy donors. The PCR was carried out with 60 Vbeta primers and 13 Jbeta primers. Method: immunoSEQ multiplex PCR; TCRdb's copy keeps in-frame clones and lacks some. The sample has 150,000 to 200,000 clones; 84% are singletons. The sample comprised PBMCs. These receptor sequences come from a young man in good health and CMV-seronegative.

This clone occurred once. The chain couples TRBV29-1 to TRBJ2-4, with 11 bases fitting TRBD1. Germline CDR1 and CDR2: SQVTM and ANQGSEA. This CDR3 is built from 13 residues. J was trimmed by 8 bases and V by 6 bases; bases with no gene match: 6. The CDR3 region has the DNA TGCAGCGTGATCGGGACAGGGGGGGACATTCAGTACTTC. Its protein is CSVIGTGGDIQYF. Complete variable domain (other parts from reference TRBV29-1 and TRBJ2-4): SAVISQKPSRDICQRGTSLTIQCQVDSQVTMMFWYRQQPGQSLTLIATANQGSEATYESGFVIDKFPISRPNLTFSTLTVSNMSPEDSSIYLCSVIGTGGDIQYFGAGTRLSVL.

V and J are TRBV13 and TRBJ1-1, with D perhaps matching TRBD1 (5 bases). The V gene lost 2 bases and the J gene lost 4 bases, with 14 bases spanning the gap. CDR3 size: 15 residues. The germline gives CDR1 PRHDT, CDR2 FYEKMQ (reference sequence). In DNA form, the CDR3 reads TGTGCCAGCAGCTTAAGCGGGGGGTTTGGCACTGAAGCTTTCTTT. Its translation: CASSLSGGFGTEAFF. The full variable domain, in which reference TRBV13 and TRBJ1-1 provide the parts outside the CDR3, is AAGVIQSPRHLIKEKRETATLKCYPIPRHDTVYWYQQGPGQDPQFLISFYEKMQSDKGSIPDRFSAQQFSDYHSELNMSSLELGDSALYFCASSLSGGFGTEAFFGQGTRLTVV.

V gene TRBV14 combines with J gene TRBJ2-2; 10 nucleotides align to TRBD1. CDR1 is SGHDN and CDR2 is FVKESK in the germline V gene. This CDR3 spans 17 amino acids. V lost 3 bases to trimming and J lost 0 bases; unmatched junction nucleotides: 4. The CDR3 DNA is TGTGCCAGCAGCCACCAGACAGGGGGCGCGAACACCGGGGAGCTGTTTTTT. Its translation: CASSHQTGGANTGELFF.

CDR3 in amino acids: CASHSRLAGAHEQFF. The CDR3 nucleotides read TGTGCCAGCCATTCCAGACTAGCGGGAGCCCATGAGCAGTTCTTC. The V and J genes are TRBV2 and TRBJ2-1; TRBD2 matches at 12 bases. The CDR3 has 15 residues. Trimming took 8 bases from V and 8 from J; bases not matched to a gene: 10. Germline loops: CDR1 SNHLY, CDR2 FYNNEI.

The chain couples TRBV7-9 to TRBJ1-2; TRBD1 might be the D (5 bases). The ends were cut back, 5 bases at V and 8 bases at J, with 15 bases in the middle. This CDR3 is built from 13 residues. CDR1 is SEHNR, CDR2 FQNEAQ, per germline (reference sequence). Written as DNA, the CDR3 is TGTGCCAGCAGCAGAGCTCCGGGGGACGGCTACACCTTC. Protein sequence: CASSRAPGDGYTF.

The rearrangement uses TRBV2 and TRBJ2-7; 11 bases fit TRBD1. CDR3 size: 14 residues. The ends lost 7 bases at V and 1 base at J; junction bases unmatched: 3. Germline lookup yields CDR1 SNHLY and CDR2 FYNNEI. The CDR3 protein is CASKGQGASYEQYF. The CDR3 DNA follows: TGTGCCAGCAAAGGACAGGGGGCGTCCTACGAGCAGTACTTC. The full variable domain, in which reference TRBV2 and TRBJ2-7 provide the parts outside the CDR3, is EPEVTQTPSHQVTQMGQEVILRCVPISNHLYFYWYRQILGQKVEFLVSFYNNEISEKSEIFDDQFSVERPDGSNFTLKIRSTKLEDSAMYFCASKGQGASYEQYFGPGTRLTVT.

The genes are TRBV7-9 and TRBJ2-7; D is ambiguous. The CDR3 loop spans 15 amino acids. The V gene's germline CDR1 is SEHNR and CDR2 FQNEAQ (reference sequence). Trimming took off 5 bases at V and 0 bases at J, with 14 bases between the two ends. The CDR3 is CASSPLGWSSYEQYF. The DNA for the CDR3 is TGTGCCAGCAGCCCCCTGGGTTGGAGCTCCTACGAGCAGTACTTC. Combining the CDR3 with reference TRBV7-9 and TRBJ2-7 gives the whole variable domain DTGVSQNPRHKITKRGQNVTFRCDPISEHNRLYWYRQTLGQGPEFLTYFQNEAQLEKSRLLSDRFSAERPKGSFSTLEIQRTEQGDSAMYLCASSPLGWSSYEQYFGPGTRLTVT.

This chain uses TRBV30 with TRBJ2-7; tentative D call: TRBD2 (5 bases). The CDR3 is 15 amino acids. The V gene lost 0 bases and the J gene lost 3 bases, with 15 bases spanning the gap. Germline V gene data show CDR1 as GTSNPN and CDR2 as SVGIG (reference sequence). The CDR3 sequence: CAWSVPPGNFYEQYF. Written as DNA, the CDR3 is TGTGCCTGGAGTGTACCCCCCGGGAACTTCTACGAGCAGTACTTC.